This TCR beta chain was sequenced in a study of CD8 T cells in Susac syndrome (dated by TCRdb to 2018 to 2020). The study in broad terms: The study used repertoire sequencing to test whether antigen drove CD8+ T cell activation and differentiation in Susac syndrome. Clonality of the CD8+ T cell repertoire was compared between roughly 13 healthy donors, approximately 14 Susac syndrome patients and around 15 multiple sclerosis patients.

Study-wide conclusions, independent of this receptor: The number of individuals in the TCR sequencing and HLA analysis was recognized as being relatively small.

Comment on this clonotype: The specificity of this receptor is unknown. One base away there is no much larger clone; base qualities are not given.

V is cut by 6 bases and J by 2 bases, and the space between the germline ends is 13 bases. The CDR3 goes from the cysteine to the phenylalanine over 14 residues. CDR3 DNA is the only sequence kept; it has 42 bases, read in frame from the first base. Peripheral blood CD8+ and CD4+ T cells from healthy donors, Susac syndrome patients and multiple sclerosis patients were profiled using high-throughput TCR beta sequencing. The multiple sclerosis controls were treatment-naive patients whose relapsing-remitting disease, either stable or active, fulfilled the revised McDonald criteria. Bulk CD8+ and CD4+ T cells were purified by magnetic negative isolation, whereas CD8+ TEMRA cells were enriched by FACS. Blood was collected in EDTA tubes and processed within 24 hours, with PBMCs isolated through density gradient centrifugation. PBMCs destined for TCR sequencing were cryopreserved in liquid nitrogen and later thawed in a 37 °C water bath. The sorted or isolated CD4+, CD8+ and CD8+ TEMRA cells had a purity of 90% or higher.

RNA was extracted using the RNeasy kit, and about 0.45 to 1 microgram was reverse transcribed with random hexamers. The immunoSEQ multiplex PCR assay, which covers 54 Vbeta and 13 Jbeta segments, was used to amplify TCR beta CDR3 regions. To correct PCR amplification bias, a synthetic template baseline was used for both primer optimization and computational correction. On the authors' methods: Reads were annotated to V, D and J genes per IMGT and analyzed with immunoSEQ Analyzer, keeping only productive sequences. To calculate clonality, Shannon entropy was normalized by log2 of the number of productive unique sequences and then subtracted from one. For each patient and control, public and private clones were evaluated within the 100 most prevalent clones. Clones were defined as Susac-specific when absent from the healthy and MS cohorts, from about 1,100 published viral clones and from other ImmuneACCESS disease sequences. The public reads were reprocessed in TCRdb via fastp at Q25 and MiXCR, keeping in-frame beta chains. One record per CDR3 amino acid sequence lists the most common genes and DNA. TCRdb, not the authors, supplied the V and J calls. The sample table shows 250,000 to 300,000 distinct CDR3 sequences, and almost 85% are seen once. Roughly 0.21% of the sample belongs to the ten largest clones.

The sample consisted of CD8+ T cells from PBMCs. The clonotype was recovered from a human donor with multiple sclerosis. The chain is assembled from TRBV12-3 or TRBV12-4 and TRBJ2-5; tentative D gene TRBD1, with 6 bases matching. The sequenced DNA: TGTGCCAGCAGCAATACAGGGCCTCAAGAGACCCAGTACTTC. This yields the protein CASSNTGPQETQYF.